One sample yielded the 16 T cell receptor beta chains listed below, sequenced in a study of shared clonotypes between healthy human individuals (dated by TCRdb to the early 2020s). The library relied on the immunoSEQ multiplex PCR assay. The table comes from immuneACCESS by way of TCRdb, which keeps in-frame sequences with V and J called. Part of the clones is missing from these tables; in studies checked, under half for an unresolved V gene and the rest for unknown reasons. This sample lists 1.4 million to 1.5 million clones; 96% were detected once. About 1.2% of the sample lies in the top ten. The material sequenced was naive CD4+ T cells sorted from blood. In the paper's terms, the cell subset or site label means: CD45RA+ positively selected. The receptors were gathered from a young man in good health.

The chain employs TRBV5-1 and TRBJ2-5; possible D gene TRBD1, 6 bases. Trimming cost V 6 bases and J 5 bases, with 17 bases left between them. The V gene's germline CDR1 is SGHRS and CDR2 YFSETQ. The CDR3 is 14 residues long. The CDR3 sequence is CASTSGAVDETQYF. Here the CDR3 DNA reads TGCGCCAGCACGTCAGGGGCGGTGGATGAGACCCAGTACTTC.

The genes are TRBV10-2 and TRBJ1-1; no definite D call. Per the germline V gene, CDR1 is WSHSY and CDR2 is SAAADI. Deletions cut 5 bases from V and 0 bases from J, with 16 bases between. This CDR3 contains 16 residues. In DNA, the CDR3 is TGCGCCAGCAGTTGGGGTCTGAGGATCATGAACACTGAAGCTTTCTTT. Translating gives CASSWGLRIMNTEAFF.

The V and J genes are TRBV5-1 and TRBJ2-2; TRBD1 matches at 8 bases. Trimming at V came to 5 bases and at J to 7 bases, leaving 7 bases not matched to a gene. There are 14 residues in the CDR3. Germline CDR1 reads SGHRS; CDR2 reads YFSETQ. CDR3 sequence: CASRQGVVSGELFF. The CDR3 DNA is TGCGCCAGCAGACAGGGGGTTGTAAGCGGGGAGCTGTTTTTT.

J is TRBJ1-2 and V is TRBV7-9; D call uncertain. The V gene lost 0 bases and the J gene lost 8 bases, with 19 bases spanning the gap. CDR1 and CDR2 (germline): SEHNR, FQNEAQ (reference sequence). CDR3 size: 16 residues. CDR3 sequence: CASSLASWKAASGYTF. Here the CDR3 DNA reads TGTGCCAGCAGCTTAGCCTCATGGAAGGCCGCCTCGGGCTACACCTTC.

For the CDR3, the DNA is TGTGCCAGCAGCATAGGAGGGGATTCGGGCTACGAGCAGTACTTC. Translation: CASSIGGDSGYEQYF. The V and J genes are TRBV9 and TRBJ2-7; D may be TRBD2 (6 bases). The V end was cut by 4 bases, the J end by 3 bases, with 17 bases between. Germline V CDR1 and CDR2: SGDLS, YYNGEE. The CDR3 loop spans 15 amino acids. Supplemented by reference TRBV9 and TRBJ2-7, the full variable domain reads DSGVTQTPKHLITATGQRVTLRCSPRSGDLSVYWYQQSLDQGLQFLIQYYNGEERAKGNILERFSAQQFPDLHSELNLSSLELGDSALYFCASSIGGDSGYEQYFGPGTRLTVT.

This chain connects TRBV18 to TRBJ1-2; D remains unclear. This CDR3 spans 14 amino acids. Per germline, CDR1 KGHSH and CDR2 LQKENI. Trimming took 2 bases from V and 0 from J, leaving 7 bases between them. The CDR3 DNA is TGTGCCAGCTCACCAGCCCAGTCTAACTATGGCTACACCTTC. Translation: CASSPAQSNYGYTF.

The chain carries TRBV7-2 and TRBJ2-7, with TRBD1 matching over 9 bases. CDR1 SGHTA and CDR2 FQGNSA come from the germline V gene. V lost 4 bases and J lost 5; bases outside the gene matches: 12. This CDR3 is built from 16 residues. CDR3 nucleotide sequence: TGTGCCAGCAGCTCCTGGTACCGGGACAGGGACCACGAGCAGTACTTC. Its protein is CASSSWYRDRDHEQYF.

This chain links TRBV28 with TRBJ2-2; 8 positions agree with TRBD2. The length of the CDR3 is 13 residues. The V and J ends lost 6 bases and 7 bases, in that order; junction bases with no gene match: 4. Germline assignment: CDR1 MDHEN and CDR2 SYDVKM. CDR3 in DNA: TGTGCCAGCAGAGTTAGCGGGATCGGGGAGCTGTTTTTT. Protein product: CASRVSGIGELFF.

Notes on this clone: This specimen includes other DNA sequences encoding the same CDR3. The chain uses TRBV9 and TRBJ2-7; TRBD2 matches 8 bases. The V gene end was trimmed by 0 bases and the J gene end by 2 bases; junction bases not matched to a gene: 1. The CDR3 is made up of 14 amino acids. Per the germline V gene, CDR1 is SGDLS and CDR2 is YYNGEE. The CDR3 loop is CASSVGAGAYEQYF. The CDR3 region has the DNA TGTGCCAGCAGCGTAGGAGCGGGAGCCTACGAGCAGTACTTC. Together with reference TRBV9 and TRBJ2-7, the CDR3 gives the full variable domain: DSGVTQTPKHLITATGQRVTLRCSPRSGDLSVYWYQQSLDQGLQFLIQYYNGEERAKGNILERFSAQQFPDLHSELNLSSLELGDSALYFCASSVGAGAYEQYFGPGTRLTVT.

This chain's CDR3 is CASSQRLAGGPGEQYF. CDR3 in DNA: TGTGCCAGCAGCCAAAGACTAGCGGGAGGGCCGGGTGAGCAGTACTTC. The chain links TRBV11-2 to TRBJ2-7, with 14 positions matching TRBD2. V lost 5 bases and J lost 7; bases outside the gene matches: 10. CDR1 SGHAT and CDR2 FQNNGV come from the germline V gene. The CDR3 contains 16 residues.

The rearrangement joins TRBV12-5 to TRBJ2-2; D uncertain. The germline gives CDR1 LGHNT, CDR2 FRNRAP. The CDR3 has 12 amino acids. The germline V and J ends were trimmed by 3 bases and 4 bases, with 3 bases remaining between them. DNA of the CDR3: TGTGCTAGTGGTTTTAGCACCGGGGAGCTGTTTTTT. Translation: CASGFSTGELFF.

In DNA, the CDR3 is TGTGCCAGCAGTTTACTATCGGGGGGGGTGAACACTGAAGCTTTCTTT. Amino acids: CASSLLSGGVNTEAFF. V gene TRBV28 combines with J gene TRBJ1-1; D perhaps matches TRBD1 (5 bases). V was shortened by 2 bases and J by 0 bases, with 13 bases between the two germline ends. Germline V gene lookup returns CDR1 MDHEN and CDR2 SYDVKM. The CDR3 loop spans 16 amino acids.

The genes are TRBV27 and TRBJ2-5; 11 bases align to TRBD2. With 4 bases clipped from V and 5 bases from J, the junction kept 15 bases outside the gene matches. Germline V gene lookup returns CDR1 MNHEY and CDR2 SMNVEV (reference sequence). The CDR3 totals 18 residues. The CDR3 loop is CASSSGTSGSPGWETQYF. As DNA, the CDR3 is TGTGCCAGCAGTTCGGGAACTAGCGGGAGCCCGGGATGGGAGACCCAGTACTTC.

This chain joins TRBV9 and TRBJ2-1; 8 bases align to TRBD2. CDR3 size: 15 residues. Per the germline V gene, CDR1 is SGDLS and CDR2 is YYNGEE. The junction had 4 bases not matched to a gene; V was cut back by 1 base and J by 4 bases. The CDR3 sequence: CASSVSGGRYNEQFF. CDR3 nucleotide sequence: TGTGCCAGCAGCGTATCGGGAGGGAGGTACAATGAGCAGTTCTTC. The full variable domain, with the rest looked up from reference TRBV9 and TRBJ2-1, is DSGVTQTPKHLITATGQRVTLRCSPRSGDLSVYWYQQSLDQGLQFLIQYYNGEERAKGNILERFSAQQFPDLHSELNLSSLELGDSALYFCASSVSGGRYNEQFFGPGTRLTVL.

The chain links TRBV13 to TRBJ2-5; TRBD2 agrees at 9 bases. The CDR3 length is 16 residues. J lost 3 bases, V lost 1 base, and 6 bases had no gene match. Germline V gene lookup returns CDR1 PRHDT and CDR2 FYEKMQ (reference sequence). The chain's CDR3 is CASSLVAGAGEETQYF. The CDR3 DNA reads TGTGCCAGCAGCTTAGTAGCGGGAGCGGGAGAAGAGACCCAGTACTTC.

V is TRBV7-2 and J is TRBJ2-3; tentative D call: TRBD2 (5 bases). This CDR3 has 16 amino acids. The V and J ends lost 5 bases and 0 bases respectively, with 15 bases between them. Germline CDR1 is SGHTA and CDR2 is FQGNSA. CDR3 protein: CASSPAGITSTDTQYF. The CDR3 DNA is TGTGCCAGCAGCCCAGCCGGGATTACTAGCACAGATACGCAGTATTTT.